The next 8 T cell receptor beta chains were all read from a single sample in a study of spatial heterogeneity in lung cancer. From the 5' RACE reads, TCRdb called clonotypes with MiXCR, one entry per CDR3 protein. The data contain approximately 40,000 distinct CDR3 sequences, approximately 5.2% of them singletons. The time point here: sample taken at primary tumor resection. Sequencing used PBMCs, obtained at surgery. Every receptor here comes from a female donor with early-stage non-small cell lung cancer.

This clonotype was seen many times. The chain combines TRBV2 with TRBJ1-1; TRBD1 agrees at 9 bases. The V and J ends lost 6 bases and 4 bases, in that order; junction bases with no gene match: 15. Germline CDR1 is SNHLY and CDR2 is FYNNEI. The CDR3 is 17 residues long. The CDR3 spells CASSSGQGRGGGTEAFF. The CDR3, as DNA: TGTGCCAGCAGCAGCGGACAGGGGAGGGGTGGAGGCACTGAAGCTTTCTTT.

This clonotype came up many times. This rearrangement joins TRBV20-1 to TRBJ2-3; no definite D call. Trimming took 4 bases from V and 0 from J, leaving 8 bases between them. The CDR3 totals 13 residues. In germline, CDR1 is DFQATT, CDR2 SNEGSKA (reference sequence). The chain's CDR3 is CSAIDGSTDTQYF. CDR3 sequence (DNA): TGCAGTGCTATAGACGGTAGCACAGATACGCAGTATTTT.

This clonotype showed up many times. This chain links TRBV7-2 with TRBJ2-7; TRBD1 matches 8 bases. Germline V gene sequence: CDR1 SGHTA, CDR2 FQGNSA. With 6 bases clipped from V and 5 bases from J, the junction kept 12 bases outside the gene matches. The CDR3 totals 15 residues. The CDR3 protein is CASRDLQGADHEQYF. Here the CDR3 DNA reads TGTGCCAGCAGGGATTTGCAGGGGGCGGATCACGAGCAGTACTTC.

This clonotype has a count of ten or more. The rearrangement joins TRBV7-8 to TRBJ1-2; 7 bases are a match to TRBD1. The length of the CDR3 is 15 residues. V was clipped by 5 bases and J by 4 bases; unmatched bases: 10. CDR1 is SGHVS and CDR2 is FQNEAQ in the germline V gene. The CDR3 reads CASSRPIQGTYGYTF. The CDR3 DNA follows: TGTGCCAGCAGCCGCCCCATACAGGGGACCTATGGCTACACCTTC. The full variable domain, rest sourced from reference TRBV7-8 and TRBJ1-2, is GAGVSQSPRYKVAKRGQDVALRCDPISGHVSLFWYQQALGQGPEFLTYFQNEAQLDKSGLPSDRFFAERPEGSVSTLKIQRTQQEDSAVYLCASSRPIQGTYGYTFGSGTRLTVV.

This clonotype has a count of ten or more. This rearrangement joins TRBV6-1 to TRBJ2-7; D perhaps matches TRBD1 (6 bases). There are 14 residues in the CDR3. Looked up from germline, CDR1 is MNHNS and CDR2 is SASEGT. V was shortened by 6 bases and J by 2 bases, with 14 bases between the two germline ends. CDR3 in amino acids: CASRSAGGPYEQYF. CDR3 DNA: TGTGCCAGCAGGTCGGCTGGGGGCCCCTACGAGCAGTACTTC.

In this sample, this clonotype turned up many times. J is TRBJ2-5 and V is TRBV27; 9 bases map to TRBD2. The V gene end was trimmed by 5 bases and the J gene end by 2 bases; junction bases not matched to a gene: 3. The CDR3 spans 14 residues. Germline CDR1 and CDR2: MNHEY and SMNVEV (reference sequence). The CDR3 is CASSAGGKQETQYF. The CDR3 DNA reads TGTGCCAGCAGTGCGGGGGGGAAGCAAGAGACCCAGTACTTC.

This clonotype was seen many times. The V call is TRBV6-6, the J call TRBJ2-3, with TRBD2 matching 10 bases. Germline V gene lookup returns CDR1 MNHNY and CDR2 SVGAGI (reference sequence). V gave up 7 bases and J gave up 5 bases; unmatched junction bases: 12. The CDR3 length is 16 residues. In DNA, the CDR3 is TGTGCCAGCACCCTCCAAGCGGGGGGGCAGGGAGATACGCAGTATTTT. Protein: CASTLQAGGQGDTQYF.

This clonotype has a count of ten or more. The chain couples TRBV2 to TRBJ2-4; D possibly corresponds to TRBD1 (5 bases). CDR1 and CDR2 from the germline V gene are SNHLY and FYNNEI. The ends were cut back, 3 bases at V and 15 bases at J, with 12 bases in the middle. This CDR3 region has 11 residues. CDR3 protein: CASSERIRGYF. The CDR3 bases are TGTGCCAGCAGTGAGAGGATAAGGGGGTACTTC.